The 5 T cell receptor beta chains in this list originate from one sample, sequenced in a study of T-cell memory formation after mild COVID-19. Via MiXCR, TCRdb re-called the 5' RACE reads, giving one row per CDR3 protein. Among a few hundred thousand distinct CDR3 sequences listed, about 20% were seen once. Sequencing was performed on PBMCs or a T cell subset sorted from them (not recorded which). These receptors all stem from an adult woman who had mild COVID-19 (a few samples of this study predate the infection). Cell type and time point are not known.

The chain employs TRBV3-1 and TRBJ1-1; 7 positions match TRBD1. This CDR3 has 15 amino acids. Trimming cost V 3 bases and J 6 bases; bases outside gene matches: 10. From germline, CDR1 is LGHDT and CDR2 YNNKEL (reference sequence). This CDR3 reads CASSHLTQGVAEAFF. The CDR3 DNA reads as TGTGCCAGCAGCCACCTAACTCAGGGGGTCGCTGAAGCTTTCTTT.

This clonotype was detected a few times. The CDR3 loop reads CASSLQRSGGGRKQFF. In nucleotides, the CDR3 is TGTGCCAGCAGTTTACAACGTAGCGGGGGGGGACGGAAGCAGTTCTTC. This chain links TRBV7-3 with TRBJ2-1; TRBD2 agrees at 11 bases. This CDR3 contains 16 residues. From germline, CDR1 is SGHTA and CDR2 FQGTGA. V trimming: 6 bases; J trimming: 11 bases; junction bases outside the gene matches: 15.

This sequence joins TRBV27 and TRBJ1-6; D remains ambiguous. The germline CDR1 and CDR2 sequences are MNHEY and SMNVEV (reference sequence). This CDR3 has 15 amino acids. V gave up 5 bases and J gave up 7 bases, with 15 bases separating them. CDR3 sequence reads: CASSPTRTGNSPLHF. CDR3 in DNA: TGTGCCAGCAGTCCTACCCGGACGGGGAATTCACCCCTCCACTTT.

The chain has TRBV10-3 and TRBJ1-1; 8 nucleotides match TRBD1. This CDR3 has 13 residues. Germline V gene data show CDR1 as ENHRY and CDR2 as SYGVKD. J gave up 5 bases and V 4 bases, and 3 bases lay outside the gene matches. CDR3 protein: CAISGTGQTEAFF. For the CDR3, the DNA is TGTGCCATCAGTGGGACAGGGCAAACTGAAGCTTTCTTT.

This clonotype has a count of ten or more. The chain joins TRBV7-9 to TRBJ2-2; 7 bases are shared with TRBD1. The CDR3 totals 14 residues. CDR1 is SEHNR and CDR2 is FQNEAQ in the germline V gene (reference sequence). Trimming removed 3 bases from V and 3 bases from J; junction bases left unmatched: 1. The CDR3 DNA reads as TGTGCCAGCAGCTTCACAGGGGACACCGGGGAGCTGTTTTTT. Translated, it gives CASSFTGDTGELFF.